This T cell receptor beta chain stems from a study of shared clonotypes between healthy human individuals. Study at large: Plates per donor: three CD4 naive, three CD4 memory, two CD8 naive, one CD8 memory.

Clones were sequenced by immunoSEQ multiplex PCR, and TCRdb holds only the in-frame ones, with some missing. This table holds over 2 million clones, around 90% found once. Germline loops: CDR1 SGHDT, CDR2 YYEEEE. The V end was cut by 2 bases, the J end by 7 bases, with 12 bases between. The length of the CDR3 is 14 residues. The chain is built from TRBV5-6 and TRBJ1-4; D is unresolved. The sample taken for sequencing was naive CD4+ T cells from PBMCs. Indicated subset: CD45RA+ positively selected. The sequence was obtained from a man between 18 and 29 years old in good health. Some clones in this sample may be carry-over from other donors' samples. CDR3 residues: CASSFRTRGEKLFF. The CDR3, as DNA: TGTGCCAGCAGCTTCCGGACGCGGGGTGAAAAACTGTTTTTT.